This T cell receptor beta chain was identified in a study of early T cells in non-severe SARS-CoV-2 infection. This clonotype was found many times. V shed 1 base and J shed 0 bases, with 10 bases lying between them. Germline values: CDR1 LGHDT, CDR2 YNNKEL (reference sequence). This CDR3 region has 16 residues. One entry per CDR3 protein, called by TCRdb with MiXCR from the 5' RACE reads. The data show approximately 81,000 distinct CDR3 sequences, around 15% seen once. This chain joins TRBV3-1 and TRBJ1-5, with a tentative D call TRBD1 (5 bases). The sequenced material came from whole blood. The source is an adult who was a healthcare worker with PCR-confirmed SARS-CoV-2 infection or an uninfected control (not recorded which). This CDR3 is CASSQGGLNSNQPQHF. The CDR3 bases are TGTGCCAGCAGCCAAGGGGGACTGAATAGCAATCAGCCCCAGCATTTT. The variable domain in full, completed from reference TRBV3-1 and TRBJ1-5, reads DTAVSQTPKYLVTQMGNDKSIKCEQNLGHDTMYWYKQDSKKFLKIMFSYNNKELIINETVPNRFSPKSPDKAHLNLHINSLELGDSAVYFCASSQGGLNSNQPQHFGDGTRLSIL.